Listed here are 2 T cell receptor beta chains from one sample, sequenced in a study of response to subunit inactivated influenza vaccine (dated by TCRdb to between 2017 and 2018). The method was RT-PCR. The instrument given in TCRdb is Illumina HiSeq 2500. In-frame beta chains were kept once TCRdb had trimmed the public reads at Q25 with fastp and called clones with MiXCR. Records with the same CDR3 protein are collapsed into one entry carrying the most frequent genes and DNA. The sample yields 530,000 or so distinct CDR3 sequences; about 14% were counted once. 11% of the sample is in the top ten clones. Sequencing used PBMCs from blood, obtained about 13 days after vaccination. These TCRs come from a man in his fifties or sixties who received an inactivated influenza vaccine. Donor details come from another sample of the same person, matched by shared clones.

This clonotype was detected only a few times. This chain connects TRBV7-6 to TRBJ2-2; TRBD2 agrees at 7 bases. The V and J ends lost 6 bases and 0 bases, in that order; junction bases with no gene match: 10. The CDR3 has 17 residues. Germline CDR1 and CDR2: SGHVS and FNYEAQ. In nucleotides, the CDR3 is TGTGCCAGCAGTCTAACCCCGGGACTATCGAACACCGGGGAGCTGTTTTTT. Its protein is CASSLTPGLSNTGELFF.

Of note for this clonotype: Just one base apart from a much larger clone, this may be a read error. The rearrangement joins TRBV10-2 to TRBJ2-2, with 9 positions matching TRBD1. CDR1 is WSHSY, CDR2 SAAADI, per germline. The CDR3 is made up of 15 amino acids. DNA of the CDR3: TGCACCAGCAGTGCCTTACAGGGGGCGGCCGGGGAGCTGTTTTTT. Translated: CTSSALQGAAGELFF.